The 11 T cell receptor beta chains in this list originate from one sample, sequenced in a study of T cell responses to AZD1222 COVID-19 vaccine. Measured with immunoSEQ multiplex PCR; TCRdb has only the in-frame clones, and not every one. Among around 80,000 clones listed, roughly 90% were seen once. The sequences come from peripheral blood, collected on day 0 of AZD1222 vaccination. Receptors were obtained from an adult in good health.

This clone was counted a few times. V and J are TRBV3-1 (or the pseudogene TRBV3-2) and TRBJ2-1; tentatively, D is TRBD2 (5 bases). Trimming stripped 0 bases from V and 3 bases from J, with 12 bases between. CDR3 length equals 16 residues. Germline V gene lookup returns CDR1 LGHDT and CDR2 YNNKEL (reference sequence). CDR3 nucleotide sequence: TGTGCCAGCAGCCAAGAGTATAGTAGCGTCTACAATGAGCAGTTCTTC. The encoded protein is CASSQEYSSVYNEQFF.

Details on this clone: Its ends do not fully match the called genes, so a read error is possible. The CDR3 DNA follows: TGTGCCTGGAACGATTCCGGACTAGTTGTAAGAACTGCGGCCTTC. Protein product: CAWNDSGLVVRTAAF. The chain has TRBV30 and TRBJ2-4; 7 bases agree with TRBD2. Germline V gene data show CDR1 as GTSNPN and CDR2 as SVGIG (reference sequence). The length of the CDR3 is 15 residues.

V and J are TRBV30 and TRBJ2-1; maybe TRBD2 (6 bases). Germline assignment: CDR1 GTSNPN and CDR2 SVGIG (reference sequence). V was clipped by 8 bases and J by 5 bases, with 19 bases between them. CDR3 size: 14 residues. The CDR3 sequence is CATKMAGSHNEQFF. The CDR3, as DNA: TGTGCCACGAAAATGGCGGGGTCGCACAATGAGCAGTTCTTC.

V gene TRBV6-6 combines with J gene TRBJ2-5; the D is unclear. The V end lost 8 bases, the J end lost 2 bases, and 12 bases lay between the germline ends. Germline V gives CDR1 MNHNY, CDR2 SVGAGI (reference sequence). CDR3 length equals 13 residues. CDR3 sequence: CASARVPQETQYF. CDR3 in DNA: TGTGCCAGCGCTCGGGTGCCTCAAGAGACCCAGTACTTC.

The V call is TRBV27, the J call TRBJ2-7, with D unclear. Germline V gene sequence: CDR1 MNHEY, CDR2 SMNVEV (reference sequence). This CDR3 comprises 9 residues. V lost 8 bases and J lost 4, with 3 bases in between. For the CDR3, the DNA is TGTGCCAGCGGGTACGAGCAGTACGTC. Protein: CASGYEQYV.

This chain uses TRBV28 with TRBJ2-1; TRBD2 agrees at 7 bases. After removal of 3 bases from V and 9 bases from J, the junction contained 11 bases not matched to a gene. In germline, CDR1 is MDHEN, CDR2 SYDVKM. The CDR3 has 15 amino acids. The CDR3 reads CASSFHLGLDFEQFF. The CDR3 DNA reads TGTGCCAGCAGTTTCCATCTCGGACTAGATTTTGAGCAGTTCTTC.

The V and J genes are TRBV5-4 and TRBJ1-6; tentatively, D is TRBD1 (6 bases). CDR1 and CDR2 from the germline V gene are SGHNT and YYREEE (reference sequence). Trimming stripped 2 bases from V and 7 bases from J, with 13 bases between. The CDR3 has 15 residues. CDR3: CASSFGRGRNSPLHF. The CDR3 DNA follows: TGTGCCAGCAGCTTCGGCAGGGGACGGAATTCACCCCTCCACTTT.

The V and J genes are TRBV28 and TRBJ2-7, with D maybe TRBD1 (5 bases). The V end was cut by 6 bases, the J end by 2 bases, with 11 bases between. The length of the CDR3 is 13 residues. CDR1 and CDR2 from the germline V gene are MDHEN and SYDVKM. The DNA of the CDR3 is TGTGCCAGCAGCCAGGGATGGGCCTACGAGCAGTACGTC. Its protein is CASSQGWAYEQYV.

This chain joins TRBV19 and TRBJ1-1, with TRBD1 as a possible D gene (5 bases). The germline V gene has CDR1 LNHDA and CDR2 SQIVND (reference sequence). There are 13 residues in the CDR3. The V gene lost 5 bases and the J gene lost 6 bases, with 13 bases spanning the gap. CDR3 nucleotide sequence: TGTGCCAGTAGTGCATTTGGGACGTCTGAAGCTTTCTTT. Its protein product is CASSAFGTSEAFF.

V is TRBV6-5 and J is TRBJ2-7; 9 bases map to TRBD1. Germline assignment: CDR1 MNHEY and CDR2 SVGAGI. The CDR3 length is 13 residues. Germline trimming cut 10 bases from V and 1 base from J; bases unmatched to any gene: 5. The CDR3 bases are TGTGCCACCGGGACAGGGATGTCCTACGAGCAGTACGTC. Translating gives CATGTGMSYEQYV.

The rearrangement joins TRBV25-1 to TRBJ2-1; D is possibly TRBD1 or TRBD2 (5 bases each). The germline V gene encodes CDR1 MGHDK and CDR2 SYGVNS. The germline V and J ends were trimmed by 8 bases and 0 bases, with 11 bases remaining between them. CDR3 length: 14 residues. This CDR3 is CASWAGSSYNEQFF. CDR3 nucleotides: TGTGCCAGCTGGGCAGGGAGCTCCTACAATGAGCAGTTCTTC. Full variable domain (missing parts from reference TRBV25-1 and TRBJ2-1): EADIYQTPRYLVIGTGKKITLECSQTMGHDKMYWYQQDPGMELHLIHYSYGVNSTEKGDLSSESTVSRIRTEHFPLTLESARPSHTSQYLCASWAGSSYNEQFFGPGTRLTVL.